Shown below are 5 T cell receptor beta chains from a single sample sequenced in a study of cytomegalovirus exposure and HLA in healthy donors. PCR employed 60 Vbeta and 13 Jbeta primers. The method was immunoSEQ multiplex PCR; TCRdb's version includes in-frame clones alone and lacks a portion of them. The repertoire holds approximately 110,000 clones, with 74% as singletons. Material for sequencing was PBMCs. The receptors were gathered from a middle-aged man in good health and CMV-seropositive.

The chain is built from TRBV5-1 and TRBJ2-5; maybe TRBD1 (5 bases). Germline V CDR1 and CDR2: SGHRS, YFSETQ. V lost 2 bases and J 0 bases, leaving 8 bases between the germline ends. The CDR3 is made up of 14 amino acids. CDR3 in amino acids: CASSFAGYQETQYF. The CDR3 region has the DNA TGCGCCAGCAGCTTTGCAGGGTACCAAGAGACCCAGTACTTC.

V is TRBV30 and J is TRBJ2-7, with a weak D call TRBD1 (5 bases). The germline CDR1 and CDR2 sequences are GTSNPN and SVGIG (reference sequence). This CDR3 has 14 amino acids. Between the trimmed V and J ends, which lost 0 bases and 0 bases, there was a span of 9 bases. The CDR3 DNA reads as TGTGCCTGGAGTGTGACAGACAGCTCCTACGAGCAGTACTTC. This translates into CAWSVTDSSYEQYF.

This clone appeared a few times. This chain links TRBV7-3 with TRBJ2-3, with 14 bases that match TRBD2. The CDR3 length is 15 residues. Trimming took 3 bases from V and 6 from J; bases not matched to a gene: 2. Germline CDR1 is SGHTA and CDR2 is FQGTGA. The CDR3 DNA is TGTGCCAGCAGCTTCGGACTAGCGGGGGGTGATACGCAGTATTTT. Amino acids: CASSFGLAGGDTQYF. The complete variable domain, with remaining parts taken from reference TRBV7-3 and TRBJ2-3, reads GAGVSQTPSNKVTEKGKYVELRCDPISGHTALYWYRQSLGQGPEFLIYFQGTGAADDSGLPNDRFFAVRPEGSVSTLKIQRTERGDSAVYLCASSFGLAGGDTQYFGPGTRLTVL.

This clone has only a few counts. This sequence joins TRBV19 and TRBJ1-4, with 10 bases fitting TRBD1. The J segment lost 3 bases and the V segment lost 5 bases, leaving 9 bases of the junction unmatched. The CDR3 runs to 17 residues. Germline CDR1 reads LNHDA; CDR2 reads SQIVND (reference sequence). CDR3 loop: CASSLPGQGYPNEKLFF. Written as DNA, the CDR3 is TGTGCCAGTAGTCTTCCGGGACAGGGGTATCCTAATGAAAAACTGTTTTTT. Together with reference TRBV19 and TRBJ1-4, the CDR3 gives the full variable domain: DGGITQSPKYLFRKEGQNVTLSCEQNLNHDAMYWYRQDPGQGLRLIYYSQIVNDFQKGDIAEGYSVSREKKESFPLTVTSAQKNPTAFYLCASSLPGQGYPNEKLFFGSGTQLSVL.

The chain recombines TRBV14 with TRBJ2-7; TRBD1 matches at 8 bases. Germline CDR1 is SGHDN and CDR2 is FVKESK. V was pared by 4 bases and J by 0 bases, with 2 bases of the junction left unmatched. The CDR3 extends over 14 amino acids. The CDR3: CASSPGQASYEQYF. Written as DNA, the CDR3 is TGTGCCAGCAGCCCGGGACAGGCCTCCTACGAGCAGTACTTC.